This T cell receptor (beta chain) was found in a study of PD-1 blockade in classical Hodgkin lymphoma (dated by TCRdb to 2020 to 2022). Looking at the study overall: Nivolumab dosing was 3 mg/kg intravenously every 2 weeks, continuing until either disease progression or unacceptable toxicity. To define a peripheral blood immune signature of response to PD-1 blockade in classical Hodgkin lymphoma, the study combined TCR beta sequencing with CyTOF. Summary of the overall study and its limitations: Diversity was lower in patients who began nivolumab less than 1 year after ASCT, so these patients were left out of later analyses to avoid confounding by immune reconstitution. Among trial patients, those achieving complete response had baseline diversity similar to that of newly diagnosed patients, while diversity was significantly lower in partial responders and progressors. Baseline TCR diversity was reported to be lower in newly diagnosed patients than in healthy donors, and even lower in relapsed/refractory patients. CD4+ but not CD8+ TCR diversity rose significantly by C4D1 (p=0.0027 vs p=0.16), most apparent in complete responders (p=0.02). The study covered only a single clinical trial cohort, and the causes of the repertoire differences, possibly disease activity or prior therapy, were still not defined.

V loses 8 bases, J loses 1 base, and the germline ends lie 11 bases apart. Inclusive of the bounding cysteine and phenylalanine, the CDR3 is 13 residues long. Just the 39-base CDR3 DNA is kept, in frame starting at base 1. The germline V gene specifies SNHLY as CDR1 and FYNNEI as CDR2. What the time point label conveys for this sample: cycle 1 day 1 (C1D1), immediately before nivolumab initiation. Every trial patient had relapsed following autologous stem cell transplantation, and prior brentuximab vedotin exposure was what differed among cohorts A, B and C. The trial cohort was composed of 55 to 65 patients with relapsed/refractory classical Hodgkin lymphoma, for whom complete response, partial response or progressive disease was recorded as best overall response. Single-agent nivolumab was administered to trial patients in the multi-cohort phase II CheckMate 205 trial. An independent review committee assessed best overall response by applying the 2007 International Working Group response criteria. Trial PBMCs were collected just before the start of nivolumab (C1D1) and during therapy at cycle 2 day 1 and cycle 4 day 1. Peripheral blood was collected in 8 mL Vacutainer Cell Preparation Tubes, from which PBMCs were isolated by centrifugation and then cryopreserved.

Regarding this clone: The antigen it recognizes is unknown. Per-base qualities were not stored, and no clone one base away is much larger.

Genomic DNA was isolated using the Qiagen DNeasy kit from unsorted PBMCs as well as from negatively selected CD4+ and CD8+ fractions. Amplification of TCR beta CDR3 regions was done by immunoSEQ multiplex PCR with primers that anneal to V and J segments. A synthetic immune receptor repertoire was used to minimize amplification bias, and any residual bias was removed computationally once sequencing was done. The source study handled its data this way. Repertoire diversity was quantified as the Shannon entropy index using custom Python scripts. Unsorted, CD4+ and CD8+ repertoires were analyzed separately, except in combined analyses where CD4+ and CD8+ sequences were merged in silico. A clone counted as expanded when the clone's frequency after treatment rose at least 2-fold relative to C1D1, and clones undetected at baseline were given a pseudocount of 0.5. Singleton clones were defined as clones with 0 or 1 copy at C1D1, and non-singleton clones were defined as clones with 2 or more copies. Clones expanded in unsorted samples were labelled as CD4+, CD8+ or unknown by matching protein sequences in sorted samples from the same patient. Wilcoxon tests on paired samples were used to test changes in diversity from C1D1 to C4D1. Not all clones reach the TCRdb copy of this immuneACCESS table, which keeps in-frame sequences only. Checked studies attribute under half of the gap to unresolved V genes and leave the rest unexplained. D and trimming were read from the DNA, whereas the V and J calls and clone size are those reported in that table. This sample comprises 40,000 to 45,000 clones, roughly 73% of them detected only once. 10% to 15% of the sample lies in the top ten.

This specimen was peripheral blood mononuclear cells (PBMCs), taken at baseline. This clonotype was obtained from a human donor with classical Hodgkin lymphoma. Recombination linked TRBV2 to TRBJ1-1; no D segment can be confidently identified. The CDR3 sequence is CASEREQNTEAFF. The bases read TGTGCCAGCGAGAGGGAACAGAACACTGAAGCTTTCTTT.